These 8 T cell receptor beta chains were sequenced from one sample in a study of cytomegalovirus exposure and HLA in healthy donors. The PCR used 60 Vbeta and 13 Jbeta primers. The protocol was immunoSEQ multiplex PCR, while the TCRdb copy is restricted to in-frame clones and leaves out a portion. The sample carries about 120,000 clones, 65% to 80% recorded once. Input material: PBMCs. These TCRs come from a woman aged 40 to 50 in good health and CMV-seropositive.

The chain joins TRBV4-3 to TRBJ2-5, with D possibly matching TRBD2 (6 bases). The germline V and J ends were trimmed by 0 bases and 7 bases, with 6 bases remaining between them. Per the germline V gene, CDR1 is LGHNA and CDR2 is YSLEER. The CDR3 is 12 residues long. In DNA form, the CDR3 reads TGCGCCAGCAGCCAAGAGGGGGGGACCCAGTACTTC. Its translation: CASSQEGGTQYF.

This chain uses TRBV7-2 with TRBJ2-7; possible D gene TRBD1, 5 bases. This CDR3 region has 13 residues. CDR1 and CDR2 from the germline V gene are SGHTA and FQGNSA. The V and J ends lost 5 bases and 1 base respectively, with 9 bases between them. CDR3 DNA sequence: TGTGCCAGCAGCCTAGACAGATCCTACGAGCAGTACTTC. Its translation: CASSLDRSYEQYF. The full variable domain, with the rest looked up from reference TRBV7-2 and TRBJ2-7, is GAGVSQSPSNKVTEKGKDVELRCDPISGHTALYWYRQSLGQGLEFLIYFQGNSAPDKSGLPSDRFSAERTGGSVSTLTIQRTQQEDSAVYLCASSLDRSYEQYFGPGTRLTVT.

This clone was found a few times. This chain connects TRBV5-1 to TRBJ2-6, with D maybe TRBD1 (5 bases). This CDR3 contains 18 residues. CDR1 SGHRS and CDR2 YFSETQ come from the germline V gene. Trimming cost V 7 bases and J 1 base, with 21 bases left between them. CDR3 DNA: TGCGCCAGCTTGCATCTGCAGGGAAATCGATCTGGGGCCAACGTCCTGACTTTC. Residues: CASLHLQGNRSGANVLTF. The full variable domain, with the rest looked up from reference TRBV5-1 and TRBJ2-6, is KAGVTQTPRYLIKTRGQQVTLSCSPISGHRSVSWYQQTPGQGLQFLFEYFSETQRNKGNFPGRFSGRQFSNSRSEMNVSTLELGDSALYLCASLHLQGNRSGANVLTFGAGSRLTVL.

The rearrangement uses TRBV10-3 and TRBJ2-3, with TRBD1 identical over 8 bases. The CDR3 runs 14 residues. Losses at the gene ends were 3 bases for V and 6 bases for J; bases not matched to a gene: 5. Germline values: CDR1 ENHRY, CDR2 SYGVKD. The CDR3 region has the DNA TGTGCCATCAGTGACAGGGGGCCTCAGGATACGCAGTATTTT. This encodes CAISDRGPQDTQYF.

This chain joins TRBV5-6 and TRBJ2-1; possible D gene TRBD2, 5 bases. The CDR3 spans 16 residues. Trimming took 4 bases from V and 8 from J, leaving 22 bases between them. Per the germline V gene, CDR1 is SGHDT and CDR2 is YYEEEE. The CDR3: CASSPEVVLGSDEQFF. The CDR3 coding sequence is TGTGCCAGCAGCCCGGAGGTCGTCCTTGGGAGCGATGAGCAGTTCTTC.

V and J are TRBV7-2 and TRBJ2-6; TRBD2 aligns across 9 bases. CDR1 and CDR2 from the germline V gene are SGHTA and FQGNSA. The CDR3 length is 17 residues. After removal of 3 bases from V and 0 bases from J, the junction contained 3 bases not matched to a gene. The CDR3, as DNA: TGTGCCAGCAGCTTTAGACTAGCGGTCTCTGGGGCCAACGTCCTGACTTTC. Residues: CASSFRLAVSGANVLTF.

This clone was seen a few times. The J gene is TRBJ1-1, the V gene TRBV5-1, with D tentatively TRBD1 (6 bases). The CDR3 is made up of 18 amino acids. Trimming pared 2 bases from V and 0 bases from J, leaving 20 bases between. Germline-derived CDR1 and CDR2 are SGHRS and YFSETQ. CDR3 bases: TGCGCCAGCAGCTTTAATCAAGGACAGAGCCTTCTGAACACTGAAGCTTTCTTT. Translating it yields CASSFNQGQSLLNTEAFF.

The gene calls are TRBV4-2 and TRBJ2-1; 13 bases line up with TRBD2. With 3 bases clipped from V and 12 bases from J, the junction kept 14 bases outside the gene matches. Germline CDR1 is LGHNA and CDR2 is YNFKEQ. The CDR3 covers 17 residues. CDR3 nucleotides: TGTGCCAGCAGCCATAATAGGGGACTAGCGGGGCAGATGGGGCAGTTCTTC. It yields the protein CASSHNRGLAGQMGQFF.